The text below deals with one TCR beta chain. This record belongs to a study of blood T cell repertoires in COVID-19. Turning to the study itself: T cells, B-cell-depleted T cells, or PBMCs supplied cDNA or gDNA.

In the original analysis: Reference gene primer amplification in the assay estimated nucleated cell counts. Some clones are missing from TCRdb's copy, which holds only in-frame ones; the method was immunoSEQ multiplex PCR. V and J calls plus clone size are reproduced from that table; the DNA served to infer D and trimming. This table holds 150,000 to 200,000 clones, less than 85% found once. Sequences were obtained from peripheral blood. The sequence derives from a man in his fifties who had recovered from COVID-19.

DNA of the CDR3: TGTGCCAGCTCACCCAACGCACAGGGGGCTGAGGGCTACACCTTC. Its translation: CASSPNAQGAEGYTF. V is TRBV18 and J is TRBJ1-2, with 9 positions matching TRBD1. CDR3 length equals 15 residues. The V gene's germline CDR1 is KGHSH and CDR2 LQKENI. Germline trimming cut 3 bases from V and 8 bases from J; bases unmatched to any gene: 10.